This entry lists 12 T cell receptor beta chains sequenced from one sample in a study of T cells in Graves' hyperthyroidism and ophthalmopathy. TCR beta CDR3 sequences were amplified from RNA transcripts. The HTBI primer set served for first-round RT-PCR of the TCR CDR3. TCRdb fed the multiplex PCR reads into MiXCR, producing one record per CDR3 protein. The table shows some 740,000 distinct CDR3 sequences, with about 15% occurring only once. Sequencing was done on a sample of blood. Receptors originate from a woman under 30 with Graves' hyperthyroidism.

This clonotype occurred many times. The gene calls are TRBV6-1 and TRBJ2-2; TRBD2 matches 11 bases. CDR3 length: 18 amino acids. From germline, CDR1 is MNHNS and CDR2 SASEGT. V lost 6 bases and J lost 1; bases outside the gene matches: 10. CDR3 sequence (DNA): TGTGCCAGCAGACAGCTAGCGGGAGGCCTAATGAACACCGGGGAGCTGTTTTTT. This encodes CASRQLAGGLMNTGELFF.

This clonotype was recorded a few times. The chain joins TRBV19 to TRBJ2-3; weak D call: TRBD1 (5 bases). Germline CDR1 and CDR2: LNHDA and SQIVND (reference sequence). V was trimmed by 4 bases and J by 0 bases, leaving 23 bases between them. The CDR3 runs 19 residues. The CDR3 nucleotides are TGTGCCAGTAGTACCCCACTTCCTATTTGGGGCGAAAGCACAGATACGCAGTATTTT. Its translation: CASSTPLPIWGESTDTQYF.

This chain links TRBV3-1 with TRBJ1-5, with D possibly matching TRBD1 (6 bases). The CDR3 totals 17 residues. V dropped 3 bases and J dropped 9 bases, with 24 bases sitting between them. Germline-derived CDR1 and CDR2 are LGHDT and YNNKEL (reference sequence). The CDR3 DNA follows: TGTGCCAGCAGCCAGGGGCTTTCGCGGACAGCAGAGGGGCCCCAGCATTTT. Its translation: CASSQGLSRTAEGPQHF.

The chain couples TRBV10-3 to TRBJ2-7; 14 positions agree with TRBD2. In germline, CDR1 is ENHRY, CDR2 SYGVKD. The CDR3 totals 14 residues. V lost 10 bases to trimming and J lost 5 bases; unmatched junction nucleotides: 7. The DNA for the CDR3 is TGTGCCACCCGAGGACTAGCGGGAGGTAACGAGCAGTACTTC. Translation gives CATRGLAGGNEQYF.

This clonotype was observed a handful of times. Here the CDR3 reads CASSQDVGTGDQPQHF. DNA for the CDR3: TGCGCCAGCAGCCAAGACGTAGGGACAGGGGATCAGCCCCAGCATTTT. The gene calls are TRBV4-3 and TRBJ1-5; 10 nucleotides match TRBD1. This CDR3 has 16 amino acids. Trimming cost V 0 bases and J 5 bases; bases outside gene matches: 4. Germline loops: CDR1 LGHNA, CDR2 YSLEER.

Many counts were recorded for this clonotype. This chain's CDR3 is CAWISGSRYNEQFF. In DNA, the CDR3 is TGTGCCTGGATTAGCGGGAGTCGGTACAATGAGCAGTTCTTC. The rearrangement uses TRBV30 and TRBJ2-1; TRBD2 matches 9 bases. The CDR3 runs to 14 residues. With V trimmed by 4 bases and J by 4 bases, 5 bases remained unmatched. CDR1 and CDR2 (germline): GTSNPN, SVGIG (reference sequence).

The J gene is TRBJ1-1, the V gene TRBV9; possibly TRBD1 for D (5 bases). In germline, CDR1 is SGDLS, CDR2 YYNGEE. The V end lost 3 bases, the J end lost 5 bases, and 17 bases lay between the germline ends. The CDR3 runs to 15 residues. The CDR3 is CASSEGMGPQTEAFF. In DNA form, the CDR3 reads TGTGCCAGCAGCGAGGGTATGGGGCCGCAAACTGAAGCTTTCTTT.

The table lists this clonotype with many counts. The CDR3, as DNA: TGTGCCAGCAGCAGATGGACAGGTTCACAAGAGACCCAGTACTTC. Translating it yields CASSRWTGSQETQYF. V and J are TRBV7-2 and TRBJ2-5, with 7 bases fitting TRBD1. Germline values: CDR1 SGHTA, CDR2 FQGNSA. The V segment lost 5 bases and the J segment 2 bases; nucleotides outside the gene matches: 8. The CDR3 length is 15 residues.

This clonotype has at least ten counts. The rearrangement uses TRBV11-3 and TRBJ2-3; D call uncertain. This CDR3 has 17 amino acids. Trimming took off 3 bases at V and 0 bases at J, with 16 bases between the two ends. The germline V gene encodes CDR1 SGHNT and CDR2 YENEEA. CDR3 in DNA: TGTGCCAGCAGCTTGAGGCGCCGACGATCTAGCACAGATACGCAGTATTTT. It specifies CASSLRRRRSSTDTQYF.

This clonotype was seen repeatedly, ten times or more. The chain recombines TRBV13 with TRBJ2-7; D possibly corresponds to TRBD1 (5 bases). Per germline, CDR1 PRHDT and CDR2 FYEKMQ (reference sequence). Between the trimmed V and J ends, which lost 2 bases and 1 base, there was a span of 27 bases. This CDR3 spans 20 amino acids. Here the CDR3 DNA reads TGTGCCAGCAGCTTATCATATCGGTGGGGTGGGGCTGGTACTTCCTACGAGCAGTACTTC. Its translation: CASSLSYRWGGAGTSYEQYF.

The gene calls are TRBV28 and TRBJ1-2; D is perhaps TRBD1 (6 bases). The CDR3 totals 14 residues. Germline-derived CDR1 and CDR2 are MDHEN and SYDVKM. V lost 2 bases and J 4 bases, leaving 11 bases between the germline ends. CDR3 residues: CASSLGGIGYGYTF. The CDR3 region has the DNA TGTGCCAGCAGTTTAGGGGGCATCGGCTATGGCTACACCTTC.

The chain is built from TRBV6-1 and TRBJ2-3; 11 bases map to TRBD2. Per the germline V gene, CDR1 is MNHNS and CDR2 is SASEGT. The CDR3 is 13 residues long. V dropped 10 bases and J dropped 6; count of bases not matched to a gene: 6. The CDR3 loop is CATRLAGPDTQYF. The DNA for the CDR3 is TGTGCCACCCGACTAGCGGGACCCGATACGCAGTATTTT.